This T cell receptor (beta chain) is drawn from a study of CD8 T cells in ankylosing spondylitis. Findings and limits, study-wide: What seemed typical of ankylosing spondylitis blood was a TCR beta motif built from several highly homologous variants. Clones linked with disease were CD8+ and fairly uncommon in the peripheral blood. Disease-linked clones reportedly concentrated significantly in matched ankylosing spondylitis synovial fluid.

With 2 bases removed from V and 1 base from J, the gap between germline ends came to 10 bases. This CDR3 has 15 amino acids. Germline values: CDR1 SGHRS, CDR2 YFSETQ. Libraries of TCR beta came from quantitative 5'-RACE with molecular barcodes. TCRdb analysed the 5' RACE reads with MiXCR anew, one entry per CDR3 protein. Of 100,000 to 150,000 distinct CDR3 sequences in the sample, around 9.3% were seen once. This clonotype was seen more than once but under ten times. No antigen is known for it. The chain joins TRBV5-1 to TRBJ2-1; unclear D gene. This TCR was recovered from a male donor with ankylosing spondylitis or in good health (not recorded which). Sequencing was carried out using blood, either unsorted or a sorted T cell fraction (not recorded which). The CDR3 DNA reads as TGCGCCAGCAGCTTAGACGGACCATCCTACAATGAGCAGTTCTTC. It translates to CASSLDGPSYNEQFF.